The entry below describes one T cell receptor beta chain. The data are from a study of blood T cell repertoires in COVID-19. About the research overall: PBMCs, B-cell-depleted T cells, or T cells were the source of the cDNA or gDNA that made up the material.

The assay was immunoSEQ multiplex PCR, and TCRdb's table has in-frame clones only and misses some. The sample records about 36,000 clones, around 80% being singletons. Source material: peripheral blood. This clonotype was sampled from a man aged 60 to 69 with active COVID-19.

The CDR3 reads CASSLQGQGSYEQYF. CDR3 DNA: TGTGCCAGTAGTCTCCAAGGACAGGGGTCGTACGAGCAGTACTTC. V gene TRBV19 combines with J gene TRBJ2-7, with 9 bases matching TRBD1. This CDR3 is built from 15 residues. Germline CDR1 reads LNHDA; CDR2 reads SQIVND (reference sequence). Germline trimming cut 5 bases from V and 4 bases from J; bases unmatched to any gene: 9.